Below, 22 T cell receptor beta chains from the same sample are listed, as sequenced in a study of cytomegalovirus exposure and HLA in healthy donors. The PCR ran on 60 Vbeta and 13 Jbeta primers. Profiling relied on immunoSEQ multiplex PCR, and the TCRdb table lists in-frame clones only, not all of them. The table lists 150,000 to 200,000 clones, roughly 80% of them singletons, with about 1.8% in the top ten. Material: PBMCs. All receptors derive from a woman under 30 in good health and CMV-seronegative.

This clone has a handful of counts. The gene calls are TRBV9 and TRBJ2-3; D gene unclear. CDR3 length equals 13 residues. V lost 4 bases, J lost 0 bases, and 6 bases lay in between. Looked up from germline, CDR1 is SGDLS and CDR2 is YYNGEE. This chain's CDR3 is CASSTQSTDTQYF. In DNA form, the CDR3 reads TGTGCCAGCAGCACCCAGAGCACAGATACGCAGTATTTT. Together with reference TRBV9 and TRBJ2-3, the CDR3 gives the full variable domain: DSGVTQTPKHLITATGQRVTLRCSPRSGDLSVYWYQQSLDQGLQFLIQYYNGEERAKGNILERFSAQQFPDLHSELNLSSLELGDSALYFCASSTQSTDTQYFGPGTRLTVL.

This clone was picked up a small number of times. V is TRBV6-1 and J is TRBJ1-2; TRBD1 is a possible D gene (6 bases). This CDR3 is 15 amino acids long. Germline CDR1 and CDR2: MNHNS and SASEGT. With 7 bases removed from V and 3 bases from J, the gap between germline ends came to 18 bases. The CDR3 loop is CASTYRDTGYYGYTF. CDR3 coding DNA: TGTGCCAGCACCTACCGGGACACCGGATACTATGGCTACACCTTC.

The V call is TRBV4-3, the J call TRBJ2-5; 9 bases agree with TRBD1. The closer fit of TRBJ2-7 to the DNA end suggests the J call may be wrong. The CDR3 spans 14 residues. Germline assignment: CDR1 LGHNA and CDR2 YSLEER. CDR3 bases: TGCGCCAGCAGCCATGGACAGGGGTACTACGAGCAGTACTTC. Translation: CASSHGQGYYEQYF.

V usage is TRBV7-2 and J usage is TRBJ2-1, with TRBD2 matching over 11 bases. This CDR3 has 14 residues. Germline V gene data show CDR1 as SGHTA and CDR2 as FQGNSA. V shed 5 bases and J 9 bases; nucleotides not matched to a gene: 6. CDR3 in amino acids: CASSALAGGVEQFF. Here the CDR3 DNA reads TGTGCCAGCAGCGCATTAGCGGGAGGGGTTGAGCAGTTCTTC.

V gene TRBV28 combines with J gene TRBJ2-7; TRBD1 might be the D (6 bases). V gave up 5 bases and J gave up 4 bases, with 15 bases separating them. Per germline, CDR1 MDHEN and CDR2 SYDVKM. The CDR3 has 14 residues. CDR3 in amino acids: CASSPPDRKYEQYF. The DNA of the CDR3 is TGTGCCAGCAGTCCACCTGACAGGAAATACGAGCAGTACTTC.

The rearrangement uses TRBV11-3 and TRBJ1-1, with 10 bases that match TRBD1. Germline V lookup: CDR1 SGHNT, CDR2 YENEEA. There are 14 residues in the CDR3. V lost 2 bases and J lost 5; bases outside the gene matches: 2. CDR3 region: CASSLRTGGTEAFF. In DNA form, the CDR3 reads TGTGCCAGCAGCTTACGGACAGGGGGAACTGAAGCTTTCTTT. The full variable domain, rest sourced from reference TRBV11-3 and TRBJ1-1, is EAGVVQSPRYKIIEKKQPVAFWCNPISGHNTLYWYLQNLGQGPELLIRYENEEAVDDSQLPKDRFSAERLKGVDSTLKIQPAELGDSAVYLCASSLRTGGTEAFFGQGTRLTVV.

DNA of the CDR3: TGTGCCAGCAAAGGACAGGTCGAGGGCACTGAAGCTTTCTTT. It translates to CASKGQVEGTEAFF. The chain links TRBV2 to TRBJ1-1, with 7 bases aligning to TRBD1. Germline V gene sequence: CDR1 SNHLY, CDR2 FYNNEI. The CDR3 is made up of 14 amino acids. V lost 7 bases to trimming and J lost 4 bases; unmatched junction nucleotides: 9.

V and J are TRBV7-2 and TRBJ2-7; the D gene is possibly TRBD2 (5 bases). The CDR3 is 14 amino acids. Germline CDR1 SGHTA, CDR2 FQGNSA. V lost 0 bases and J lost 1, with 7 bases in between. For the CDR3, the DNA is TGTGCCAGCAGCTTAGCCCCGGGGTCCTACGAGCAGTACTTC. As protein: CASSLAPGSYEQYF. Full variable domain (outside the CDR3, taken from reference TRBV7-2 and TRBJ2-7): GAGVSQSPSNKVTEKGKDVELRCDPISGHTALYWYRQSLGQGLEFLIYFQGNSAPDKSGLPSDRFSAERTGGSVSTLTIQRTQQEDSAVYLCASSLAPGSYEQYFGPGTRLTVT.

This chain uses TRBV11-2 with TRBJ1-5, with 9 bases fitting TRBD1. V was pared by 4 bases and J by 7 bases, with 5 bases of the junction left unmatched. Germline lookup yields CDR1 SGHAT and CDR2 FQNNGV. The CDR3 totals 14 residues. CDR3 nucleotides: TGTGCCAGCAGCTCCGACAGGGGGTGGCAGCCCCAGCATTTT. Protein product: CASSSDRGWQPQHF.

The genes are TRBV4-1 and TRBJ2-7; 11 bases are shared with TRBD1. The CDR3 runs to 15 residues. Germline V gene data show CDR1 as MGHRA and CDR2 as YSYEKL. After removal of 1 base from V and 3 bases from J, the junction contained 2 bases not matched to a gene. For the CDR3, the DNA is TGCGCCAGCAGCCAAGCCGGGACAGGGGGCTACGAGCAGTACTTC. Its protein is CASSQAGTGGYEQYF.

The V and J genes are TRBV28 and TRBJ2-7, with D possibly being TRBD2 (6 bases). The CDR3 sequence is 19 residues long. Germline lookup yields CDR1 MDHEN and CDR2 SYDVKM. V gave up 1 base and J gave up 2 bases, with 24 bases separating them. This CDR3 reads CASSLLGDFRPGGTYEQYV. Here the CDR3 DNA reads TGTGCCAGCAGTTTATTGGGGGACTTTAGGCCAGGCGGAACCTACGAGCAGTACGTC.

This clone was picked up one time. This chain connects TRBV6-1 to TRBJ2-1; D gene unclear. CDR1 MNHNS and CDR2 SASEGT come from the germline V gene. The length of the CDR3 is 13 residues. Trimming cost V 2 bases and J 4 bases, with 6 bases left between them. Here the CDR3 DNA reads TGTGCCAGCAGTGAAATGTCATACAATGAGCAGTTCTTC. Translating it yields CASSEMSYNEQFF.

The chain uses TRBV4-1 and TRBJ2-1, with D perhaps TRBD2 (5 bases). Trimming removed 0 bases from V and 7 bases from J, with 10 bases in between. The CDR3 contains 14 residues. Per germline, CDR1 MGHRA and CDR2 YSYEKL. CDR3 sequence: CASSQDIGVNEQFF. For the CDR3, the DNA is TGCGCCAGCAGCCAAGATATCGGGGTGAATGAGCAGTTCTTC.

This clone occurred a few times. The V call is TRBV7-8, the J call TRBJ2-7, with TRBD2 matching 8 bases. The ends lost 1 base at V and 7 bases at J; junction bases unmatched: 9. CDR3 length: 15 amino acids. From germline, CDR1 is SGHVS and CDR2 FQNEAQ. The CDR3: CASSLGHSGSYEQYV. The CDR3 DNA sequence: TGTGCCAGCAGCTTAGGGCACAGCGGGAGCTATGAGCAGTACGTC.

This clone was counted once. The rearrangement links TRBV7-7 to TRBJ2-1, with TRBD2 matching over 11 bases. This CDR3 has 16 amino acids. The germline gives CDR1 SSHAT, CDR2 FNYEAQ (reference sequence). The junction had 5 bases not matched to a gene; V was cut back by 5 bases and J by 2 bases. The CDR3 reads CASSPIAGGAYNEQFF. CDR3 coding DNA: TGTGCCAGCAGCCCCATAGCGGGAGGGGCCTACAATGAGCAGTTCTTC.

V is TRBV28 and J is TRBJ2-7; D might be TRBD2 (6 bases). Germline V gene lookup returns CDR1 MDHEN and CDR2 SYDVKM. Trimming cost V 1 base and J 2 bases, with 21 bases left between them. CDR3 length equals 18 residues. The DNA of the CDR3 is TGTGCCAGCAGTTTATACGTTTTTATCGGGGGTTCGGCCTACGAGCAGTACTTC. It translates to CASSLYVFIGGSAYEQYF.

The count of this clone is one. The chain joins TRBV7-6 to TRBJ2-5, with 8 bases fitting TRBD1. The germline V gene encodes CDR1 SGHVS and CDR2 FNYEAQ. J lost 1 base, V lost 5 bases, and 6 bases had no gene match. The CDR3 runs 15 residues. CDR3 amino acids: CASSPYGQGQETQYF. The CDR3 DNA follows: TGTGCCAGCAGCCCCTACGGACAGGGCCAAGAGACCCAGTACTTC.

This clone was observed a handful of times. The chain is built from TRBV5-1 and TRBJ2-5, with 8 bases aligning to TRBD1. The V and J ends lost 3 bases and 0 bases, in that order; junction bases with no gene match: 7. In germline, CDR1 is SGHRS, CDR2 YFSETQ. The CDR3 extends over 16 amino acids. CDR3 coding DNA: TGCGCCAGCAGCTCTGGTACAGGGGGGTACCAAGAGACCCAGTACTTC. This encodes CASSSGTGGYQETQYF.

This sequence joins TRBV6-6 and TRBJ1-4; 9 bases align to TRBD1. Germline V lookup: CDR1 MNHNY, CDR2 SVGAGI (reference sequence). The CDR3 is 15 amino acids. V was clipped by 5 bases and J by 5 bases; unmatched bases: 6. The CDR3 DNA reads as TGTGCCAGCAGTCCCCTTGGGACAGGGAATGAAAAACTGTTTTTT. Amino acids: CASSPLGTGNEKLFF.

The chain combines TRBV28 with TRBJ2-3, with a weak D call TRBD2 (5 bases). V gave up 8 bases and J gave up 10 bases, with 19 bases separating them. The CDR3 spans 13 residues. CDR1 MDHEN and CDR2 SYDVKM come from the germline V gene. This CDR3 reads CASGRGLPHAQYF. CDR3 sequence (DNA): TGTGCCAGCGGCCGAGGGCTTCCCCATGCGCAGTATTTT.

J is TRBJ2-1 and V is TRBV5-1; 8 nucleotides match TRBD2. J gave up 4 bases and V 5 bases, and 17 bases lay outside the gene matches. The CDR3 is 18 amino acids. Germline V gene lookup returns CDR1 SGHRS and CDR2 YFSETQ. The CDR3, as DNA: TGCGCCAGCAGTTTACCCCCCGGGGATAGCGGGGTATACAATGAGCAGTTCTTC. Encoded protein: CASSLPPGDSGVYNEQFF.

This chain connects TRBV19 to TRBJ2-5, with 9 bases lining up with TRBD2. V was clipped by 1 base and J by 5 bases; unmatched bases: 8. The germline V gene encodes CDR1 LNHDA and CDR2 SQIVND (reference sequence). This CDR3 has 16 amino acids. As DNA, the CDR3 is TGTGCCAGTAGTATAGTTCAACTAGCGGGCACCGAGACCCAGTACTTC. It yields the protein CASSIVQLAGTETQYF.